The entry that follows covers one T cell receptor beta chain sequence. Germline-derived CDR1 and CDR2 are MNHEY and SVGEGT. The junction had 7 bases not matched to a gene; V was cut back by 5 bases and J by 7 bases. The CDR3 runs 13 residues. The assay was immunoSEQ multiplex PCR, and TCRdb's table has in-frame clones only and misses some. This table has a few hundred thousand clones, 80% to 90% appearing once. This record comes from a study of blood T cell repertoires in COVID-19. Living in under 30 US areas, the participants were between about 18 and 100 years of age. Assignment of participants to cohorts was predicated upon participant-reported clinical history. All recovered Cohort 3 donors got two negative PCRs, got clearance, or saw symptom resolution.

This receptor was identified in a man aged 18 to 29 who had recovered from COVID-19. The V call is TRBV6-2 or TRBV6-3, the J call TRBJ2-5; 7 nucleotides match TRBD1. Sequenced input: PBMCs or T cells enriched from blood (not recorded which). The CDR3 nucleotides are TGTGCCAGCAGTCAGACAGGGTACGGGACCCAGTACTTC. As protein: CASSQTGYGTQYF.